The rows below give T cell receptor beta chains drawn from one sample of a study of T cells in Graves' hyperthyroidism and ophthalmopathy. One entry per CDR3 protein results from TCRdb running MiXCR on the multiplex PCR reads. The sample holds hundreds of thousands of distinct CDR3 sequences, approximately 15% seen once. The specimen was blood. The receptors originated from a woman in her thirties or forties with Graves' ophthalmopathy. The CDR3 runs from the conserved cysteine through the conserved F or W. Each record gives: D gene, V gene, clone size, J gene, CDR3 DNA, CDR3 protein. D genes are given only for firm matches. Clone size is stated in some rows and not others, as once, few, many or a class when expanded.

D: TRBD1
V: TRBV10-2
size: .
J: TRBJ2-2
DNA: TGCGCCAGCAGTATCACAGGGGGTGGCGGGGAGCTGTTTTTT
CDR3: CASSITGGGGELFF

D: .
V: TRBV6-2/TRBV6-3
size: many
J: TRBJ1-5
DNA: TGTGCCAGCAGTTACGGCGGAGACAATCAGCCCCAGCATTTT
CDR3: CASSYGGDNQPQHF

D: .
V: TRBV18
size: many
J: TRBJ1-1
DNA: TGTGCCAGCTCTACGGTGGGGAACACTGAAGCTTTCTTT
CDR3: CASSTVGNTEAFF

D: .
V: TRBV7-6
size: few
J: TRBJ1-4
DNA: TGTGCCAGCACCCAGAGGCCCCCGACAGAGATAAATGAAAAACTGTTTTTT
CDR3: CASTQRPPTEINEKLFF

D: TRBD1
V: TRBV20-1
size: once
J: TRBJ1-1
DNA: TGCAGTGCTAGAGAGGGAGGGGGCCCTGAAGCTTTCTTT
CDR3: CSAREGGGPEAFF

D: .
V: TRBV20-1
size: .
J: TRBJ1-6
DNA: TGCAGTGCTAGGGGGGGGGGGGGTTATAATTCACCCCTCCACTTT
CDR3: CSARGGGGYNSPLHF

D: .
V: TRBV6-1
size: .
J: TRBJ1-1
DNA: TGTGCCAGCAGTGGCGCAGCTAACACTGAAGCTTTCTTT
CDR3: CASSGAANTEAFF

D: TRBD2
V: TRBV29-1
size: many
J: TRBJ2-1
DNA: TGCAGCGTTGAGGCTAGCGGGATCTACAATGAGCAGTTCTTC
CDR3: CSVEASGIYNEQFF

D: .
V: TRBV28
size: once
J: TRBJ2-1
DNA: TGTGCCAGCAACCAGGGGGGAAACGATGAGCAGTTCTTC
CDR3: CASNQGGNDEQFF

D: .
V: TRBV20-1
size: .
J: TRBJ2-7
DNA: TGCAGTGCTACTAGGGCAAATGAGCAGTACTTC
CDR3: CSATRANEQYF

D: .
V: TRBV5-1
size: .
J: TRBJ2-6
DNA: TGCGCCAGCAGCTACATCTCTGGGGCCAACGTCCTGACTTTC
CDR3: CASSYISGANVLTF

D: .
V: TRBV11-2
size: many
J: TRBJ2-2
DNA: TGTGCCAGCAGCTTGTTATTCGTCGACGGCACCGGGGAGCTGTTTTTT
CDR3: CASSLLFVDGTGELFF

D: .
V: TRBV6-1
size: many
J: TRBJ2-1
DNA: TGTGCCAGCCTGCGAGCGGTGGGCCCCAATGAGCAGTTCTTC
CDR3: CASLRAVGPNEQFF

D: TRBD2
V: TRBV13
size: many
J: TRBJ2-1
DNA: TGTGCCAGCAGCTCGACAGCGGGAGGGGCACGCCATGAGCAGTTCTTC
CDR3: CASSSTAGGARHEQFF

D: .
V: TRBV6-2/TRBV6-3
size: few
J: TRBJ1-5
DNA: TGTGCCAGCAGTTACCCACCTACAGGGTCGCTCAACAATCAGCCCCAGCATTTT
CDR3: CASSYPPTGSLNNQPQHF

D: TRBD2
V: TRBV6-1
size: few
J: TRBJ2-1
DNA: TGTGCCAGCAGACCCGGGACTAGCGGGAGACTCTACAATGAGCAGTTCTTC
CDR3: CASRPGTSGRLYNEQFF

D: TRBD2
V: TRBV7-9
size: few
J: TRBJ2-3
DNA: TGTGCCAGCAGCCTGACTAGCGGGGCCACCACAGATACGCAGTATTTT
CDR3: CASSLTSGATTDTQYF

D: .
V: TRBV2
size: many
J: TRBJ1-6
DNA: TGTGCCAGCAGCGAAAATTCGGGGGATTCACCCCTCCACTTT
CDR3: CASSENSGDSPLHF

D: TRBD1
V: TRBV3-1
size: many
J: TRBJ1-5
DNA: TGTGCCAGCAGCCGGACAGGGAATGGCAATCAGCCCCAGCATTTT
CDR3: CASSRTGNGNQPQHF

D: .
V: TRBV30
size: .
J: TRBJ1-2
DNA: TGTGCCTGGGGGTGGGGGGCGCATGGCTACACCTTC
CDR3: CAWGWGAHGYTF

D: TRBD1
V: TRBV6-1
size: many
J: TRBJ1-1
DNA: TGTGCCAGCAGACAGACAGGGATAATTCGCACTGAAGCTTTCTTT
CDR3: CASRQTGIIRTEAFF

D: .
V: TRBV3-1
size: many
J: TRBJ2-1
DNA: TGTGCCAGCAGCCAAGCGGGAAAGCACAATGAGCAGTTCTTC
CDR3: CASSQAGKHNEQFF

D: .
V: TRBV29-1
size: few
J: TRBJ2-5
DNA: TGCAGCGTTATTCGCCCCAGGGGACCAGAGACCCAGTACTTC
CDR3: CSVIRPRGPETQYF

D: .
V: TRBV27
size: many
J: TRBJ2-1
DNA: TGTGCCAGCAGTTTCGGAGAATACAATGAGCAGTTCTTC
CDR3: CASSFGEYNEQFF

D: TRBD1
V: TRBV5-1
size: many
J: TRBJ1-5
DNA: TGCGCCAGCAGCTTAACGGGACAGCTCAATCAGCCCCAGCATTTT
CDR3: CASSLTGQLNQPQHF

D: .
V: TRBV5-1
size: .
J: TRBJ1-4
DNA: TGCGCCAGCACGCAGACCCCAACTAATGAAAAACTGTTTTTT
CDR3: CASTQTPTNEKLFF

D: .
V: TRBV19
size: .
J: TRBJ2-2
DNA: TGTGCCAGTAGTACACACAGGGGAGGAAACACCGGGGAGCTGTTTTTT
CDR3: CASSTHRGGNTGELFF

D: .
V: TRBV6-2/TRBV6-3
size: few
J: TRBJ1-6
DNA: TGTGCCAGCAGCCGACCCGAAACAGGGAGAGGTTCACCCCTCCACTTT
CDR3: CASSRPETGRGSPLHF

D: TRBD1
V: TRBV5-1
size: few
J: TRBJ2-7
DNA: TGCGCCAGCAGCCGAACGACCGGGACAGGGGGCAGCGAGCAGTACTTC
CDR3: CASSRTTGTGGSEQYF

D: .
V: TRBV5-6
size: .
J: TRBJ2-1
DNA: TGCGCCAGCAGCCAAGATAGGAGTACCGAGCAGTTCTTC
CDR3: CASSQDRSTEQFF

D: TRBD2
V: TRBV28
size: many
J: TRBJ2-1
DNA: TGTGCCAGCAGTTTGGCCAGCGGGAGGGCGGGCTACAATGAGCAGTTCTTC
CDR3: CASSLASGRAGYNEQFF

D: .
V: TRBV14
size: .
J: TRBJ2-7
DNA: TGTGCCAGCAGCCAAACCACCCCGGGCGAGCAGTACTTC
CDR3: CASSQTTPGEQYF

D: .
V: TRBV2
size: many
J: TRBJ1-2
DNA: TGTGCCAGCTCTCGGGACGCTAACTATGGCTACACCTTC
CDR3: CASSRDANYGYTF

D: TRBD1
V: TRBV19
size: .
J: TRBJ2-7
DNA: TGTGCCAGTAAGGGGACAGGGACCTACGAGCAGTACTTC
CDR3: CASKGTGTYEQYF

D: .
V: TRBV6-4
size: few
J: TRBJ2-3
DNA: TGTGCCAGCAGTGAAGTGTATGTGGGGCAGTACACAGATACGCAGTATTTT
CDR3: CASSEVYVGQYTDTQYF

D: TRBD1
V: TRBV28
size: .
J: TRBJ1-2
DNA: TGTGCCACCCAAGGGGGCGGCTACACCTTC
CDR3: CATQGGGYTF

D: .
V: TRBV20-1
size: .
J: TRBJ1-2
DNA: TGCAGTGCTAGTCCTGCGCGCTTCTATGGCTACACCTTC
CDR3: CSASPARFYGYTF